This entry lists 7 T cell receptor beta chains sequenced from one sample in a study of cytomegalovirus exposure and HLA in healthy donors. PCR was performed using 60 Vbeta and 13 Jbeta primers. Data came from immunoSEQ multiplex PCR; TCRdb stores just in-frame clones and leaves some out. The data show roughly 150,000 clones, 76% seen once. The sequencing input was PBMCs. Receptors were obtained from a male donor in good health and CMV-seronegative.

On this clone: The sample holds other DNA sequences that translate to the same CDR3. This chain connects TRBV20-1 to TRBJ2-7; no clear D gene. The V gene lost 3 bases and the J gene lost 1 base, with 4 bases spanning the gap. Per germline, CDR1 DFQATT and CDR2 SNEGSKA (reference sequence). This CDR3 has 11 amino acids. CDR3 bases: TGCAGTGCTAGCCGGTCCTACGAGCAGTACTTC. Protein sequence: CSASRSYEQYF.

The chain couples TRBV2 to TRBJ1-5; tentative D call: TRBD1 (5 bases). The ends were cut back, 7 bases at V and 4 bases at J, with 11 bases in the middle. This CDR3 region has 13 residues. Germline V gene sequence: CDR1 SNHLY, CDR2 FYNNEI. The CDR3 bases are TGTGCCAGCACCAGGGACTGGAATCAGCCCCAGCATTTT. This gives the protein CASTRDWNQPQHF. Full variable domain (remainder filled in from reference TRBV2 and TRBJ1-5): EPEVTQTPSHQVTQMGQEVILRCVPISNHLYFYWYRQILGQKVEFLVSFYNNEISEKSEIFDDQFSVERPDGSNFTLKIRSTKLEDSAMYFCASTRDWNQPQHFGDGTRLSIL.

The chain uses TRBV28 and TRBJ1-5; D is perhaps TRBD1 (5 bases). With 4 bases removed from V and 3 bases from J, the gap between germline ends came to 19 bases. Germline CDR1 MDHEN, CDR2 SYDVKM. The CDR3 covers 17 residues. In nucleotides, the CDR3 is TGTGCCAGCAGTTCCATCGTGGGGGGGTGGGACAATCAGCCCCAGCATTTT. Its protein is CASSSIVGGWDNQPQHF.

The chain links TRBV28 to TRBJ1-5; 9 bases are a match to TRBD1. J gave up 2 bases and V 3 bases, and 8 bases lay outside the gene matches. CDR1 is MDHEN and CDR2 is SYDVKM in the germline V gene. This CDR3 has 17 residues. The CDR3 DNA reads TGTGCCAGCAGTTTCTTGACAGGGGGAGGGGGCAATCAGCCCCAGCATTTT. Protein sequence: CASSFLTGGGGNQPQHF.

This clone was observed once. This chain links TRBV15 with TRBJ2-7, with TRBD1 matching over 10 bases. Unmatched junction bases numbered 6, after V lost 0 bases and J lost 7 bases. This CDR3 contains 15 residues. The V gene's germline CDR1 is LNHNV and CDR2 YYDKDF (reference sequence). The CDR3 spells CATSREGTGASEQYF. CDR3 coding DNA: TGTGCCACCAGCAGAGAAGGGACAGGGGCGTCTGAGCAGTACTTC. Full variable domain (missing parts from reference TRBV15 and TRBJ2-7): DAMVIQNPRYQVTQFGKPVTLSCSQTLNHNVMYWYQQKSSQAPKLLFHYYDKDFNNEADTPDNFQSRRPNTSFCFLDIRSPGLGDTAMYLCATSREGTGASEQYFGPGTRLTVT.

The CDR3, as DNA: TGCGCCCGTTCTAGCGGGGGGGCCGCCTACAATGAGCAGTTCTTC. Protein: CARSSGGAAYNEQFF. This sequence joins TRBV10-1 and TRBJ2-1; 12 bases fit TRBD2. The CDR3 is 15 residues long. Germline V CDR1 and CDR2: WNHNN, SYGVQD (reference sequence). With V trimmed by 11 bases and J by 2 bases, 7 bases remained unmatched.

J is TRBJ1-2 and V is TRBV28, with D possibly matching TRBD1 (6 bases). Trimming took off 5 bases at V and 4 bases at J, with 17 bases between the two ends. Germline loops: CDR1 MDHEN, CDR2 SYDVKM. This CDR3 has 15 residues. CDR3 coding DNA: TGTGCCAGCAGTACGCCCGGGGGGCCTCGCTATGGCTACACCTTC. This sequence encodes CASSTPGGPRYGYTF.